These 18 T cell receptor beta chains came from one sample sequenced in a study of shared clonotypes between healthy human individuals. Sequencing was performed with immunoSEQ multiplex PCR; in TCRdb, only in-frame clones are kept and a portion is missing. The sample consists of 850,000 to 1,200,000 clones, under 80% of them appearing once. The sample taken for sequencing was memory CD4+ T cells sorted from blood. As for subset: CD45RA-negative fraction. The receptors derive from a man in his late teens or twenties in good health.

This rearrangement joins TRBV2 to TRBJ1-1; TRBD1 might be the D (6 bases). The CDR3 runs 15 residues. CDR1 is SNHLY and CDR2 is FYNNEI in the germline V gene. Trimming took 7 bases from V and 1 from J, leaving 16 bases between them. CDR3 in amino acids: CASNYKQGGNTEAFF. In nucleotides, the CDR3 is TGTGCCAGCAACTATAAACAGGGAGGGAACACTGAAGCTTTCTTT.

The chain employs TRBV6-1 and TRBJ1-2; D not certain. The CDR3 length is 14 residues. Germline CDR1 and CDR2: MNHNS and SASEGT. The V end lost 5 bases, the J end lost 1 base, and 11 bases lay between the germline ends. This CDR3 reads CASSIRTINYGYTF. The CDR3 DNA is TGTGCCAGCAGTATAAGGACCATTAACTATGGCTACACCTTC.

V and J are TRBV6-1 and TRBJ2-5; weak D call: TRBD1 (5 bases). Germline V CDR1 and CDR2: MNHNS, SASEGT. The CDR3 length is 14 residues. The V and J ends lost 6 bases and 1 base respectively, with 12 bases between them. CDR3 nucleotides: TGTGCCAGCAGCGTTCAGGGAATCCAAGAGACCCAGTACTTC. The encoded protein is CASSVQGIQETQYF.

This chain links TRBV19 with TRBJ1-5; D may be TRBD1 (5 bases). Trimming pared 6 bases from V and 3 bases from J, leaving 12 bases between. CDR1 and CDR2 from the germline V gene are LNHDA and SQIVND (reference sequence). The CDR3 has 14 amino acids. The CDR3 bases are TGTGCCAGTAGCCGGGGACCGACCAATCAGCCCCAGCATTTT. Amino acid sequence: CASSRGPTNQPQHF.

This clone came up a few times. The V and J genes are TRBV27 and TRBJ2-3; TRBD1 matches at 8 bases. This CDR3 spans 15 amino acids. Trimming cost V 3 bases and J 2 bases; bases outside gene matches: 4. The germline V gene has CDR1 MNHEY and CDR2 SMNVEV (reference sequence). In DNA, the CDR3 is TGTGCCAGCAGTTTGTGGGGACAGGTCACAGATACGCAGTATTTT. As protein: CASSLWGQVTDTQYF.

This chain uses TRBV13 with TRBJ2-5, with D unclear. This CDR3 comprises 14 residues. Germline CDR1 is PRHDT and CDR2 is FYEKMQ (reference sequence). Trimming took 0 bases from V and 2 from J, leaving 7 bases between them. Written as DNA, the CDR3 is TGTGCCAGCAGCTTAGGAGTCAAGCAAGAGACCCAGTACTTC. This translates into CASSLGVKQETQYF. The full variable domain, in which reference TRBV13 and TRBJ2-5 provide the parts outside the CDR3, is AAGVIQSPRHLIKEKRETATLKCYPIPRHDTVYWYQQGPGQDPQFLISFYEKMQSDKGSIPDRFSAQQFSDYHSELNMSSLELGDSALYFCASSLGVKQETQYFGPGTRLLVL.

The chain joins TRBV18 to TRBJ2-7, with 11 positions matching TRBD2. The germline V gene has CDR1 KGHSH and CDR2 LQKENI. This CDR3 spans 16 amino acids. With 3 bases clipped from V and 3 bases from J, the junction kept 7 bases outside the gene matches. The DNA for the CDR3 is TGTGCCAGCTCACCTCCCTTAGCGGGAGGGAACTACGAGCAGTACTTC. Amino acids: CASSPPLAGGNYEQYF.

V and J are TRBV6-5 and TRBJ2-4; weak D call: TRBD1 (6 bases). V was pared by 2 bases and J by 7 bases, with 6 bases between. The germline CDR1 and CDR2 sequences are MNHEY and SVGAGI. The CDR3 sequence is 12 residues long. For the CDR3, the DNA is TGTGCCAGCAGTTACGACAGGAACATTCAGTACTTC. This encodes CASSYDRNIQYF.

Points on this clone: This sample also contains other DNA sequences that code for the same CDR3. The chain carries TRBV4-2 and TRBJ2-2; D is undetermined. CDR1 is LGHNA, CDR2 YNFKEQ, per germline. CDR3 length: 15 residues. V was pared by 0 bases and J by 1 base, with 6 bases between. CDR3 sequence: CASSQEERNTGELFF. Here the CDR3 DNA reads TGTGCCAGCAGCCAAGAGGAACGGAACACCGGGGAGCTGTTTTTT.

This rearrangement joins TRBV10-3 to TRBJ1-6, with D unclear. Per the germline V gene, CDR1 is ENHRY and CDR2 is SYGVKD. Trimming took off 3 bases at V and 10 bases at J, with 19 bases between the two ends. CDR3 size: 16 residues. CDR3 nucleotides: TGTGCCATCAGTGATAATCGGGTCGGATCGGGATCACCCCTCCACTTT. It translates to CAISDNRVGSGSPLHF.

The V gene is TRBV6-4, the J gene TRBJ2-2, with D uncertain. The CDR3 is 14 amino acids. Germline V CDR1 and CDR2: MRHNA, SNTAGT. V was clipped by 5 bases and J by 0 bases, with 7 bases between them. The CDR3 here is CASSFGANTGELFF. CDR3 coding DNA: TGTGCCAGCAGTTTCGGTGCGAACACCGGGGAGCTGTTTTTT.

This clone was seen only a few times. The genes are TRBV5-6 and TRBJ1-4, with TRBD1 as a possible D gene (6 bases). The CDR3 is 15 residues long. The germline gives CDR1 SGHDT, CDR2 YYEEEE. V was trimmed by 4 bases and J by 7 bases, leaving 17 bases between them. The CDR3 DNA is TGTGCCAGCAGCGGGTTCACAGACAGGCCTGAAAAACTGTTTTTT. Its translation is CASSGFTDRPEKLFF.

The chain recombines TRBV11-2 with TRBJ1-1; 7 bases map to TRBD1. The CDR3 covers 15 residues. Germline V CDR1 and CDR2: SGHAT, FQNNGV. With 0 bases clipped from V and 1 base from J, the junction kept 2 bases outside the gene matches. The DNA of the CDR3 is TGTGCCAGCAGCTTAGAGAGGACAGGGAACACTGAAGCTTTCTTT. Its protein product is CASSLERTGNTEAFF.

J is TRBJ2-1 and V is TRBV6-1, with D perhaps TRBD1 (5 bases). V was pared by 0 bases and J by 5 bases, with 11 bases between. Germline V gene data show CDR1 as MNHNS and CDR2 as SASEGT. The length of the CDR3 is 15 residues. Here the CDR3 reads CASSEAGLGNNEQFF. CDR3 nucleotide sequence: TGTGCCAGCAGTGAAGCGGGGCTAGGGAACAATGAGCAGTTCTTC.

In regard to this clone: Different DNA sequences within this sample yield the same CDR3. This sequence joins TRBV5-1 and TRBJ2-7; no firm D call. V lost 3 bases, J lost 4 bases, and 5 bases lay in between. CDR3 size: 11 residues. Germline-derived CDR1 and CDR2 are SGHRS and YFSETQ. This CDR3 is CASSSDYEQYF. In nucleotides, the CDR3 is TGCGCCAGCAGCTCCGATTACGAGCAGTACTTC.

The rearrangement links TRBV6-1 to TRBJ2-5; the D gene is possibly TRBD1 (5 bases). This CDR3 is 15 amino acids long. Trimming shortened V by 6 bases and J by 1 base, and 15 bases separated the two germline ends. From germline, CDR1 is MNHNS and CDR2 SASEGT. CDR3 sequence: CASSPDTIAQETQYF. The CDR3 bases are TGTGCCAGCAGCCCGGACACGATAGCCCAAGAGACCCAGTACTTC.

This clone showed up just once. For the CDR3, the DNA is TGTGCCAGCAGCTTAAGTGGGACAGGGGGCTTAACCTACTATGGCTACACCTTC. It codes for CASSLSGTGGLTYYGYTF. The chain has TRBV7-8 and TRBJ1-2; 12 positions agree with TRBD1. Germline trimming cut 2 bases from V and 3 bases from J; bases unmatched to any gene: 10. There are 18 residues in the CDR3. The V gene's germline CDR1 is SGHVS and CDR2 FQNEAQ. The full variable domain, its missing parts supplied by reference TRBV7-8 and TRBJ1-2, is GAGVSQSPRYKVAKRGQDVALRCDPISGHVSLFWYQQALGQGPEFLTYFQNEAQLDKSGLPSDRFFAERPEGSVSTLKIQRTQQEDSAVYLCASSLSGTGGLTYYGYTFGSGTRLTVV.

In its sample, this clone was seen a few times. The rearrangement links TRBV28 to TRBJ1-1; D uncertain. The CDR3 totals 13 residues. Germline lookup yields CDR1 MDHEN and CDR2 SYDVKM. V was shortened by 8 bases and J by 0 bases, with 10 bases between the two germline ends. CDR3 sequence (DNA): TGTGCCAGCGAGCGAATCTTGAACACTGAAGCTTTCTTT. This codes for CASERILNTEAFF.